These 23 T cell receptor beta chains originate from one sample sequenced in a study of blood T cell repertoires in COVID-19. Clones were sequenced by immunoSEQ multiplex PCR, and TCRdb holds only the in-frame ones, with some missing. This sample has approximately 210,000 clones, with about 89% found just once. The sequencing sample was made of peripheral blood. The receptors originated from a woman between 40 and 50 years old with acute or convalescent COVID-19.

The chain recombines TRBV7-8 with TRBJ1-5, with TRBD1 matching 8 bases. Germline V gives CDR1 SGHVS, CDR2 FQNEAQ. This CDR3 region has 15 residues. The J segment lost 3 bases and the V segment lost 3 bases, leaving 4 bases of the junction unmatched. The CDR3 sequence is CASSFRTGYNQPQHF. As DNA, the CDR3 is TGTGCCAGCAGCTTCAGGACAGGGTACAATCAGCCCCAGCATTTT.

The genes are TRBV24-1 and TRBJ2-3; D is unresolved. The CDR3 consists of 14 residues. Trimming stripped 2 bases from V and 0 bases from J, with 5 bases between. The germline V gene has CDR1 KGHDR and CDR2 SFDVKD. DNA for the CDR3: TGTGCCACCAGTGATTCCCGGAGCACAGATACGCAGTATTTT. Amino acids: CATSDSRSTDTQYF.

The chain recombines TRBV30 with TRBJ1-2; weak D call: TRBD1 (5 bases). Trimming removed 2 bases from V and 6 bases from J, with 10 bases in between. This CDR3 region has 12 residues. Looked up from germline, CDR1 is GTSNPN and CDR2 is SVGIG (reference sequence). The CDR3 region is CAWSNPGNGYTF. For the CDR3, the DNA is TGTGCCTGGAGTAATCCAGGGAATGGCTACACCTTC.

The chain combines TRBV29-1 with TRBJ2-2, with 8 bases that match TRBD2. Germline CDR1 and CDR2: SQVTM and ANQGSEA. The CDR3 extends over 14 amino acids. The V gene end was trimmed by 6 bases and the J gene end by 7 bases; junction bases not matched to a gene: 10. The CDR3 protein is CSVTRGALGGELFF. Written as DNA, the CDR3 is TGCAGCGTAACGCGGGGGGCCCTTGGCGGGGAGCTGTTTTTT.

The V call is TRBV12-5, the J call TRBJ2-1; TRBD2 aligns across 7 bases. Germline V CDR1 and CDR2: LGHNT, FRNRAP. The CDR3 has 16 amino acids. Germline trimming cut 2 bases from V and 2 bases from J; bases unmatched to any gene: 6. In nucleotides, the CDR3 is TGTGCTAGTGGTTTGATCCCGGGGGGACCCTACAATGAGCAGTTCTTC. Its protein product is CASGLIPGGPYNEQFF. Drawing the rest from reference TRBV12-5 and TRBJ2-1, the complete variable domain is DARVTQTPRHKVTEMGQEVTMRCQPILGHNTVFWYRQTMMQGLELLAYFRNRAPLDDSGMPKDRFSAEMPDATLATLKIQPSEPRDSAVYFCASGLIPGGPYNEQFFGPGTRLTVL.

The chain employs TRBV30 and TRBJ1-1; the D is unclear. CDR1 is GTSNPN and CDR2 is SVGIG in the germline V gene (reference sequence). This CDR3 is built from 13 residues. V gave up 2 bases and J gave up 1 base, with 8 bases separating them. In nucleotides, the CDR3 is TGTGCCTGGAGTTCACAGTCGAACACTGAAGCTTTCTTT. Amino acids: CAWSSQSNTEAFF.

The chain has TRBV18 and TRBJ1-2, with 7 nucleotides matching TRBD1. Germline CDR1 KGHSH, CDR2 LQKENI. V lost 3 bases to trimming and J lost 6 bases; unmatched junction nucleotides: 10. The CDR3 spans 15 residues. CDR3 sequence: CASSPPSQGIDGYTF. CDR3 sequence (DNA): TGTGCCAGCTCACCCCCGTCACAGGGGATCGATGGCTACACCTTC.

This chain connects TRBV3-1 (or the pseudogene TRBV3-2) to TRBJ2-2; D may be TRBD2 (6 bases). The V and J ends lost 1 base and 2 bases respectively, with 8 bases between them. The CDR3 covers 15 residues. Germline CDR1 LGHDT, CDR2 YNNKEL (reference sequence). CDR3 residues: CASSQGGANTGELFF. The CDR3 nucleotides are TGTGCCAGCAGCCAAGGCGGGGCCAACACCGGGGAGCTGTTTTTT.

This clone was recorded a few times. This chain joins TRBV7-8 and TRBJ1-1; D is perhaps TRBD1 (5 bases). From germline, CDR1 is SGHVS and CDR2 FQNEAQ. The ends were cut back, 3 bases at V and 0 bases at J, with 8 bases in the middle. This CDR3 is built from 14 residues. The CDR3 coding sequence is TGTGCCAGCAGCTTTAGGGGAATGAACACTGAAGCTTTCTTT. This sequence encodes CASSFRGMNTEAFF.

This clone was seen a few times. The chain has TRBV28 and TRBJ1-2; D perhaps matches TRBD1 (5 bases). With 6 bases removed from V and 7 bases from J, the gap between germline ends came to 18 bases. This CDR3 is 14 amino acids long. Germline CDR1 reads MDHEN; CDR2 reads SYDVKM. The CDR3 sequence: CASRPPFQGSGYTF. Written as DNA, the CDR3 is TGTGCCAGCAGACCCCCCTTCCAGGGCTCTGGCTACACCTTC.

The genes are TRBV20-1 and TRBJ1-2; 8 bases align to TRBD1. Germline CDR1 and CDR2: DFQATT and SNEGSKA (reference sequence). The CDR3 has 14 amino acids. J lost 4 bases, V lost 5 bases, and 9 bases had no gene match. The CDR3 protein is CSAGELDRGYGYTF. CDR3 nucleotide sequence: TGCAGTGCTGGTGAGCTCGACAGGGGCTATGGCTACACCTTC.

The rearrangement links TRBV6-5 to TRBJ2-2, with no clear D. V was pared by 5 bases and J by 5 bases, with 9 bases between. The CDR3 length is 13 residues. Germline CDR1 reads MNHEY; CDR2 reads SVGAGI. The CDR3 loop reads CASSMAGTGELFF. DNA of the CDR3: TGTGCCAGCAGTATGGCCGGGACCGGGGAGCTGTTTTTT.

This clone was seen a single time. The V call is TRBV3-1 (or the pseudogene TRBV3-2), the J call TRBJ1-5; 11 bases line up with TRBD1. Germline assignment: CDR1 LGHDT and CDR2 YNNKEL (reference sequence). The CDR3 sequence is 16 residues long. The trim removed 1 base at V and 9 bases at J, leaving 8 bases unmatched. The CDR3 spells CASSQGRTGGVRPQHF. The CDR3 DNA follows: TGTGCCAGCAGCCAAGGAAGGACAGGGGGCGTGAGGCCCCAGCATTTT.

The chain recombines TRBV4-2 with TRBJ1-2; 8 bases are shared with TRBD1. J lost 7 bases, V lost 1 base, and 11 bases had no gene match. This CDR3 has 16 amino acids. Germline V gives CDR1 LGHNA, CDR2 YNFKEQ. CDR3 bases: TGTGCCAGCAGCCAAGCAGCCAACAGGGGGGAGAGTGGCTACACCTTC. Translating gives CASSQAANRGESGYTF.

This rearrangement joins TRBV18 to TRBJ2-5, with TRBD1 as a possible D gene (6 bases). The germline gives CDR1 KGHSH, CDR2 LQKENI. V was cut by 1 base and J by 1 base, with 10 bases left in between. This CDR3 contains 15 residues. CDR3 sequence: CASSPQTGLQETQYF. The CDR3 nucleotides read TGTGCCAGCTCACCACAGACAGGACTCCAAGAGACCCAGTACTTC.

The V call is TRBV19, the J call TRBJ1-2; 9 bases line up with TRBD1. V was clipped by 6 bases and J by 8 bases; unmatched bases: 10. This CDR3 has 14 residues. In germline, CDR1 is LNHDA, CDR2 SQIVND (reference sequence). The CDR3 protein is CASRPGGTGKGYTF. For the CDR3, the DNA is TGTGCCAGTAGGCCTGGCGGGACAGGGAAGGGCTACACCTTC.

The chain is built from TRBV7-9 and TRBJ2-3; D is possibly TRBD2 (6 bases). CDR1 and CDR2 from the germline V gene are SEHNR and FQNEAQ (reference sequence). The CDR3 consists of 13 residues. Trimming left V 1 base short and J 5 bases short, with 7 bases between. CDR3 region: CASSLGGEDTQYF. CDR3 DNA sequence: TGTGCCAGCAGCTTAGGCGGGGAAGATACGCAGTATTTT.

The rearrangement links TRBV3-1 (or the pseudogene TRBV3-2) to TRBJ1-1, with a tentative D call TRBD1 (6 bases). Deletions cut 4 bases from V and 1 base from J, with 22 bases between. Germline V gene lookup returns CDR1 LGHDT and CDR2 YNNKEL (reference sequence). CDR3 length: 18 residues. The chain's CDR3 is CASSPPYQTGKRNTEAFF. The DNA for the CDR3 is TGTGCCAGCAGCCCCCCATATCAAACAGGGAAACGGAACACTGAAGCTTTCTTT.

This chain links TRBV10-1 with TRBJ1-4; D unclear. CDR1 is WNHNN and CDR2 is SYGVQD in the germline V gene (reference sequence). This CDR3 contains 13 residues. The germline V and J ends were trimmed by 0 bases and 8 bases, with 7 bases remaining between them. As DNA, the CDR3 is TGCGCCAGCAGTGAGTCGGGGAGGGAAAAACTGTTTTTT. Protein product: CASSESGREKLFF.

The chain links TRBV9 to TRBJ1-1; weak D call: TRBD1 (5 bases). CDR3 size: 17 residues. Germline loops: CDR1 SGDLS, CDR2 YYNGEE. Trimming removed 4 bases from V and 0 bases from J, with 19 bases in between. The CDR3 here is CASSKGLGDPMNTEAFF. Written as DNA, the CDR3 is TGTGCCAGCAGCAAGGGGCTGGGCGACCCAATGAACACTGAAGCTTTCTTT. The variable domain in full, with the rest retrieved from reference TRBV9 and TRBJ1-1, is DSGVTQTPKHLITATGQRVTLRCSPRSGDLSVYWYQQSLDQGLQFLIQYYNGEERAKGNILERFSAQQFPDLHSELNLSSLELGDSALYFCASSKGLGDPMNTEAFFGQGTRLTVV.

The chain carries TRBV19 and TRBJ2-3, with a possible D match to TRBD2 (6 bases). This CDR3 has 13 amino acids. V was pared by 3 bases and J by 5 bases, with 9 bases between. Germline V gene lookup returns CDR1 LNHDA and CDR2 SQIVND (reference sequence). The CDR3 nucleotides are TGTGCCAGTAGTATCCGCGGGGTAGATACGCAGTATTTT. Amino acids: CASSIRGVDTQYF.

This clone was found once. The rearrangement joins TRBV6-1 to TRBJ2-7, with D possibly TRBD2 on 5 matching bases. With 1 base removed from V and 3 bases from J, the gap between germline ends came to 7 bases. The CDR3 has 13 residues. The germline V gene has CDR1 MNHNS and CDR2 SASEGT. CDR3 in DNA: TGTGCCAGCAGTGAAGGCGGACTCTACGAGCAGTACGTC. Translation: CASSEGGLYEQYV.

The V and J genes are TRBV5-4 and TRBJ1-1, with 7 bases that match TRBD1. The germline V gene has CDR1 SGHNT and CDR2 YYREEE (reference sequence). The J segment lost 1 base and the V segment lost 0 bases, leaving 9 bases of the junction unmatched. The CDR3 contains 17 residues. The CDR3 DNA reads TGTGCCAGCAGCTTGGAAAGAGTGACAGGGAAGAACACTGAAGCTTTCTTT. Its translation is CASSLERVTGKNTEAFF. Full variable domain (outside the CDR3, taken from reference TRBV5-4 and TRBJ1-1): ETGVTQSPTHLIKTRGQQVTLRCSSQSGHNTVSWYQQALGQGPQFIFQYYREEENGRGNFPPRFSGLQFPNYSSELNVNALELDDSALYLCASSLERVTGKNTEAFFGQGTRLTVV.